One sample yielded the 31 T cell receptor beta chains listed below, sequenced in a study of T cell responses to AZD1222 COVID-19 vaccine. Libraries were prepared by immunoSEQ multiplex PCR; TCRdb keeps only in-frame clonotypes and omits some of them. The sample includes about 150,000 clones, more than 70% of them seen just once. Here the sequenced sample was peripheral blood, taken on day 0 of AZD1222 vaccination. The receptors come from an adult in good health.

This rearrangement joins TRBV29-1 to TRBJ2-1; 9 nucleotides agree with TRBD2. The CDR3 spans 14 residues. The germline V gene encodes CDR1 SQVTM and CDR2 ANQGSEA. The CDR3, as DNA: TGCAGTCGGACCAGCGGGGGGATTAACAATGAGCAGTTCTTC. Translated, it gives CSRTSGGINNEQFF.

V usage is TRBV9 and J usage is TRBJ1-1; TRBD1 is a possible D gene (6 bases). The CDR3 extends over 15 amino acids. Germline V gene sequence: CDR1 SGDLS, CDR2 YYNGEE. Trimming shortened V by 3 bases and J by 1 base, and 13 bases separated the two germline ends. The CDR3 sequence: CASSALGAGNTEAFF. The CDR3, as DNA: TGTGCCAGCAGCGCCTTGGGGGCTGGGAACACTGAAGCTTTCTTT.

The V gene is TRBV9, the J gene TRBJ2-3; D gene ambiguous. CDR1 and CDR2 from the germline V gene are SGDLS and YYNGEE. The CDR3 totals 16 residues. V lost 4 bases and J lost 7, with 22 bases in between. In nucleotides, the CDR3 is TGTGCCAGCAGCCCCTGGGCAGAAGTTCTCACCTATACGCAGTATTTT. Its translation is CASSPWAEVLTYTQYF.

This clone was seen only once. This chain uses TRBV19 with TRBJ1-5; 7 bases align to TRBD1. Germline V gives CDR1 LNHDA, CDR2 SQIVND (reference sequence). Trimming removed 4 bases from V and 0 bases from J; junction bases left unmatched: 6. The CDR3 consists of 16 residues. In DNA, the CDR3 is TGTGCCAGTAGTAAGGGACAGTTTAATAGCAATCAGCCCCAGCATTTT. Translated: CASSKGQFNSNQPQHF.

This clone is a singleton in its sample. V is TRBV18 and J is TRBJ2-5; TRBD2 agrees at 7 bases. The V and J ends lost 2 bases and 5 bases, in that order; junction bases with no gene match: 2. The length of the CDR3 is 13 residues. Per germline, CDR1 KGHSH and CDR2 LQKENI. CDR3 in amino acids: CASSPAGAETQYF. The CDR3 nucleotides read TGTGCCAGCTCACCAGCGGGAGCGGAGACCCAGTACTTC.

This chain links TRBV6-2 or TRBV6-3 with TRBJ1-1; 12 bases are shared with TRBD1. Germline CDR1 MNHEY, CDR2 SVGEGT. CDR3 length equals 19 residues. The V and J ends lost 6 bases and 0 bases, in that order; junction bases with no gene match: 14. The CDR3 protein is CASSYHYGTGGVMNTEAFF. The DNA for the CDR3 is TGTGCCAGCAGCTATCACTACGGGACAGGGGGCGTTATGAACACTGAAGCTTTCTTT.

The CDR3 reads CASNGQGASDIQYF. The CDR3 DNA follows: TGTGCCAGCAATGGACAGGGGGCTTCAGACATTCAGTACTTC. This chain joins TRBV7-9 and TRBJ2-4; 11 nucleotides match TRBD1. The CDR3 is made up of 14 amino acids. V shed 7 bases, J shed 8 bases, and the junction held 7 bases outside the gene matches. CDR1 SEHNR and CDR2 FQNEAQ come from the germline V gene (reference sequence).

In DNA, the CDR3 is TGTGCCAGCAGTTTATGGATAGTTTTACAGGGCGGCACTGAAGCTTTCTTT. Translating it yields CASSLWIVLQGGTEAFF. The chain has TRBV28 and TRBJ1-1; D may be TRBD1 (6 bases). Per the germline V gene, CDR1 is MDHEN and CDR2 is SYDVKM. This CDR3 has 17 residues. Trimming shortened V by 0 bases and J by 4 bases, and 18 bases separated the two germline ends.

The rearrangement uses TRBV11-3 and TRBJ2-7, with 9 nucleotides matching TRBD1. CDR3 length: 15 amino acids. The V segment lost 4 bases and the J segment 0 bases; nucleotides outside the gene matches: 4. CDR1 and CDR2 (germline): SGHNT, YENEEA. DNA of the CDR3: TGTGCCAGCAGCTGGGGACAGGGACACTCCTACGAGCAGTACTTC. It is translated as CASSWGQGHSYEQYF.

This clone has only a few counts. The chain links TRBV29-1 to TRBJ2-3; the match to TRBD2 covers 7 bases. The V segment lost 4 bases and the J segment 3 bases; nucleotides outside the gene matches: 10. CDR1 is SQVTM, CDR2 ANQGSEA, per germline. This CDR3 region has 15 residues. The CDR3 region has the DNA TGCAGCGTTGGGGCGGGAGATTATAGGACAGATACGCAGTATTTT. This encodes CSVGAGDYRTDTQYF.

V is TRBV27 and J is TRBJ2-3, with TRBD2 identical over 16 bases. Germline CDR1 is MNHEY and CDR2 is SMNVEV (reference sequence). V trimming: 3 bases; J trimming: 0 bases; junction bases outside the gene matches: 9. The CDR3 consists of 20 residues. The CDR3 DNA is TGTGCCAGCAGTTTCTTTGGGACTAGCGGGAGGGGGGGAAGCACAGATACGCAGTATTTT. It encodes CASSFFGTSGRGGSTDTQYF.

The chain joins TRBV29-1 to TRBJ2-1, with 7 bases aligning to TRBD1. Germline CDR1 and CDR2: SQVTM and ANQGSEA. V shed 7 bases, J shed 4 bases, and the junction held 7 bases outside the gene matches. The CDR3 loop spans 13 amino acids. CDR3 in amino acids: CSALGTAYNEQFF. In DNA, the CDR3 is TGCAGCGCCCTAGGGACAGCATACAATGAGCAGTTCTTC.

V is TRBV21-1 and J is TRBJ1-2. TRBV21-1 is noted as a pseudogene. CDR3 length: 18 amino acids. The DNA for the CDR3 is TGTGCCAGCAGCAAAGGGGAGTGGGAGGGGGAGTCGGACTATGGCTACACCTTC. This sequence encodes CASSKGEWEGESDYGYTF.

The CDR3 sequence: CASSLRLRAYEQYF. CDR3 nucleotide sequence: TGCGCCAGCAGCTTGCGTCTCCGCGCCTACGAGCAGTACTTC. The genes are TRBV5-1 and TRBJ2-7; D is uncertain. Germline values: CDR1 SGHRS, CDR2 YFSETQ. The CDR3 consists of 14 residues. Trimming took 1 base from V and 2 from J, leaving 10 bases between them. Full variable domain (outside the CDR3, taken from reference TRBV5-1 and TRBJ2-7): KAGVTQTPRYLIKTRGQQVTLSCSPISGHRSVSWYQQTPGQGLQFLFEYFSETQRNKGNFPGRFSGRQFSNSRSEMNVSTLELGDSALYLCASSLRLRAYEQYFGPGTRLTVT.

The rearrangement uses TRBV28 and TRBJ1-5, with D hard to call. V shed 3 bases and J shed 0 bases, with 15 bases lying between them. CDR1 is MDHEN, CDR2 SYDVKM, per germline. The length of the CDR3 is 17 residues. CDR3 nucleotide sequence: TGTGCCAGCAGTTTGGTGGTGTTGGTATATAGCAATCAGCCCCAGCATTTT. This codes for CASSLVVLVYSNQPQHF.

The rearrangement joins TRBV11-2 to TRBJ2-7; D unresolved. Trimming left V 1 base short and J 3 bases short, with 13 bases between. This CDR3 has 15 residues. Germline assignment: CDR1 SGHAT and CDR2 FQNNGV. For the CDR3, the DNA is TGTGCCAGCAGCTTAGGGGATAGTGGGGTCTACGAGCAGTACTTC. As protein: CASSLGDSGVYEQYF.

V usage is TRBV6-1 and J usage is TRBJ1-5, with a weak D call TRBD1 (5 bases). The CDR3 is 14 residues long. The V and J ends lost 6 bases and 0 bases respectively, with 9 bases between them. CDR1 and CDR2 from the germline V gene are MNHNS and SASEGT. CDR3 residues: CASSGGYSNQPQHF. The CDR3 DNA is TGTGCCAGCAGCGGGGGTTATAGCAATCAGCCCCAGCATTTT.

The rearrangement uses TRBV6-5 and TRBJ1-4, with a tentative D call TRBD1 (5 bases). With 7 bases removed from V and 8 bases from J, the gap between germline ends came to 14 bases. Germline assignment: CDR1 MNHEY and CDR2 SVGAGI. The CDR3 is 13 residues long. The CDR3 DNA follows: TGTGCCAGCAATGTCGCAGGGACGGAAAAACTGTTTTTT. Protein sequence: CASNVAGTEKLFF.

The CDR3 region has the DNA TGTGCCAGTAGCCCCGGGTCTAGCGGGCCCTACGAGCAGTACTTC. This codes for CASSPGSSGPYEQYF. The chain is built from TRBV19 and TRBJ2-7; 8 bases match TRBD2. Trimming removed 6 bases from V and 2 bases from J; junction bases left unmatched: 9. CDR3 length equals 15 residues. Germline assignment: CDR1 LNHDA and CDR2 SQIVND (reference sequence).

This clone was picked up a small number of times. The chain combines TRBV6-5 with TRBJ2-3; D uncertain. This CDR3 contains 12 residues. Trimming took 8 bases from V and 5 from J, leaving 11 bases between them. CDR1 and CDR2 (germline): MNHEY, SVGAGI. The CDR3 reads CASAYVQDTQYF. The CDR3 DNA reads TGTGCCAGCGCTTACGTACAAGATACGCAGTATTTT.

The chain joins TRBV28 to TRBJ1-2, with unresolved D. The CDR3 runs 11 residues. CDR1 and CDR2 from the germline V gene are MDHEN and SYDVKM. V lost 11 bases and J 6 bases, leaving 13 bases between the germline ends. CDR3 nucleotides: TGTGCCGCCGGGAGGGTCCATGGCTACACCTTC. This codes for CAAGRVHGYTF.

The chain is built from TRBV30 and TRBJ2-7, with D uncertain. CDR1 and CDR2 from the germline V gene are GTSNPN and SVGIG (reference sequence). V lost 2 bases, J lost 3 bases, and 5 bases lay in between. The CDR3 extends over 11 amino acids. The DNA for the CDR3 is TGTGCCTGGAGTACACTCTACGAGCAGTACTTC. Protein sequence: CAWSTLYEQYF.

The J gene is TRBJ2-3, the V gene TRBV11-2; tentatively, D is TRBD1 or TRBD2 (5 bases each). Germline V gives CDR1 SGHAT, CDR2 FQNNGV. The V end lost 0 bases, the J end lost 0 bases, and 10 bases lay between the germline ends. CDR3 length equals 16 residues. The CDR3: CASSLDLGVSTDTQYF. In nucleotides, the CDR3 is TGTGCCAGCAGCTTAGATCTGGGGGTGAGCACAGATACGCAGTATTTT.

The chain combines TRBV5-1 with TRBJ1-6; D ambiguous. Germline V gene data show CDR1 as SGHRS and CDR2 as YFSETQ. This CDR3 has 14 residues. With 4 bases removed from V and 10 bases from J, the gap between germline ends came to 15 bases. The CDR3 loop reads CASSIGRPYSPLHF. In DNA, the CDR3 is TGCGCCAGCAGCATAGGACGGCCATACTCACCCCTCCACTTT.

This chain connects TRBV6-5 to TRBJ1-2; D gene ambiguous. Germline V gives CDR1 MNHEY, CDR2 SVGAGI. The CDR3 is 13 amino acids. Trimming stripped 4 bases from V and 3 bases from J, with 9 bases between. The CDR3 spells CASSLGVHYGYTF. The CDR3 DNA is TGTGCCAGCAGTTTAGGCGTACACTATGGCTACACCTTC.

The sample holds one count of this clone. The rearrangement links TRBV9 to TRBJ2-1, with D unclear. The CDR3 spans 14 residues. V shed 0 bases and J shed 5 bases, with 9 bases lying between them. Germline CDR1 SGDLS, CDR2 YYNGEE. Written as DNA, the CDR3 is TGTGCCAGCAGCGTAGCACTGGTGCACAATGAGCAGTTCTTC. Translated: CASSVALVHNEQFF.

This clone is a singleton in its sample. V and J are TRBV9 and TRBJ1-1, with 7 bases matching TRBD1. CDR1 SGDLS and CDR2 YYNGEE come from the germline V gene. This CDR3 contains 16 residues. V was pared by 1 base and J by 3 bases, with 9 bases of the junction left unmatched. CDR3 nucleotides: TGTGCCAGCAGCGTACCGAGACAGGGTTCCGACACTGAAGCTTTCTTT. Amino acid sequence: CASSVPRQGSDTEAFF.

The CDR3 DNA is TGTGCCTGGAAGGGGGACAGGGGGAATGAAAAACTGTTTTTT. Residues: CAWKGDRGNEKLFF. The gene calls are TRBV30 and TRBJ1-4, with 11 bases lining up with TRBD1. Trimming took 4 bases from V and 5 from J; bases not matched to a gene: 3. This CDR3 is 14 amino acids long. The germline V gene encodes CDR1 GTSNPN and CDR2 SVGIG (reference sequence). The full variable domain, rest sourced from reference TRBV30 and TRBJ1-4, is SQTIHQWPATLVQPVGSPLSLECTVEGTSNPNLYWYRQAAGRGLQLLFYSVGIGQISSEVPQNLSASRPQDRQFILSSKKLLLSDSGFYLCAWKGDRGNEKLFFGSGTQLSVL.

The chain employs TRBV20-1 and TRBJ2-5, with 9 bases fitting TRBD2. CDR1 is DFQATT and CDR2 is SNEGSKA in the germline V gene (reference sequence). V shed 3 bases, J shed 1 base, and the junction held 6 bases outside the gene matches. The CDR3 runs 15 residues. In DNA, the CDR3 is TGCAGTGCTAGTCCCGTAGCGGGAGCCCAAGAGACCCAGTACTTC. Translating it yields CSASPVAGAQETQYF.

This chain joins TRBV30 and TRBJ1-3; TRBD1 matches at 8 bases. V was clipped by 3 bases and J by 3 bases; unmatched bases: 7. Germline lookup yields CDR1 GTSNPN and CDR2 SVGIG (reference sequence). The CDR3 contains 15 residues. In nucleotides, the CDR3 is TGTGCCTGGAGGCGGACAGGGAACGGTGGAAACACCATATATTTT. Translated: CAWRRTGNGGNTIYF.

A single count supports this clone. This rearrangement joins TRBV7-2 to TRBJ2-1, with TRBD2 matching over 11 bases. V lost 5 bases, J lost 4 bases, and 1 base stayed unmatched. The CDR3 is 14 amino acids. CDR1 SGHTA and CDR2 FQGNSA come from the germline V gene. The CDR3, as DNA: TGTGCCAGCAGCAGGACTAGCGGGTACAATGAGCAGTTCTTC. Translating gives CASSRTSGYNEQFF.